The T cell receptor beta chain described here comes from a study of graft-versus-host responses after intestinal transplantation. Looking at the study overall: As for transplant type, recipients had multivisceral, liver-intestinal, or isolated intestinal grafts. Findings of the study overall: The highest levels of circulating GvH clones went along with early declines in HvG clones after transplant.

Irradiated stimulators labeled with violet dye, some 200,000 in number, were plated with some 200,000 CFSE-labeled responders. Researchers sorted proliferating CFSE-low CD3+CD4+ and CD3+CD8+ responders once the reaction had finished. Clones were sequenced by immunoSEQ multiplex PCR, and TCRdb holds only the in-frame ones, with some missing. The sample includes around 9,200 clones, around 26% of them seen just once. V lost 4 bases, J lost 7 bases, and 26 bases lay in between. This CDR3 region has 17 residues. Germline-derived CDR1 and CDR2 are SNHLY and FYNNEI. The rearrangement joins TRBV2 to TRBJ2-7, with a tentative D call TRBD2 (5 bases). This specimen was alloreactive CD8+ T cells from a mixed lymphocyte reaction culture, taken before intestinal transplant. Subset in this sample: CFSE-low proliferating T cells sorted from roughly six-day pre-transplant mixed lymphocyte reaction (GvH or HvG direction). This receptor was identified in a human patient who received an intestinal transplant. The CDR3 protein is CASSGRGRATTVGEQYF. The CDR3 nucleotides are TGTGCCAGCAGTGGACGAGGGCGCGCGACTACGGTGGGGGAGCAGTACTTC.